Sequencing of this T cell receptor (beta chain) was carried out in a study of blood T cells in healthy people across ages. Notes on the study in general: A strong correlation between TCR beta diversity and naive T cell percentage was seen.

Points on this clonotype: Its specificity is unknown.

V lost 6 bases to trimming and J lost 8 bases, with 14 bases between them. This CDR3 has 12 amino acids. CDR1 is DFQATT, CDR2 SNEGSKA, per germline (reference sequence). There were healthy Caucasian individuals from Russia, aged 6 to 90, serving as donors. A minimum of 5 micrograms of total RNA was extracted per sample. For the second PCR, which ran for roughly 6 to 12 cycles, a sample-barcoded 5' primer and a J-beta primer mix were used. Each CDR3 protein gets one entry after TCRdb re-called the 5' RACE reads with MiXCR. This sample yields around 900,000 distinct CDR3 sequences, of which under 35% are seen a single time; approximately 15% belongs to the top ten.

The chain combines TRBV20-1 with TRBJ2-1, with D unresolved. The clonotype was recovered from a woman of 80 years or more in good health. Sample: blood. CDR3 sequence (DNA): TGCAGTGCCCAAGGGCGGTACGATGAGCAGTTCTTC. Residues: CSAQGRYDEQFF.